Listed below are T cell receptor beta chains from one sample, sequenced in a study of vaccination and CD4 T cells after COVID-19. TCRdb reprocessed the PCR reads via MiXCR and lists one record per CDR3 protein. The repertoire holds approximately 21,000 distinct CDR3 sequences, with about three fifths as singletons. This sample comprised CD4+ T cells from blood, obtained before SARS-CoV-2 vaccination. The receptors derive from a human donor who had recovered from COVID-19. Both conserved end residues are part of each CDR3. The order of the fields is clone size, V gene, D gene, J gene, CDR3 DNA, CDR3 protein. The D gene is left open where the match is weak. Some rows mark clone size as missing; the rest say once, few, many or name a class of expanded clone.

>few|TRBV20-1|NA|TRBJ2-1
TGCAGTGCTAGTCGGGCCCAATCCGCCGGTGAGCAGTTCTTC
CSASRAQSAGEQFF
>NA|TRBV6-5|NA|TRBJ1-2
TGTGCCAGCAGTTACTCTCAGGGGTCGGGGGACATCCATGGCTACACCTTC
CASSYSQGSGDIHGYTF
>NA|TRBV19|NA|TRBJ1-2
TGTGCCAGTAGTATGCTGGACCCGAAGGGCGGCTACACCTTC
CASSMLDPKGGYTF
>NA|TRBV20-1|TRBD2|TRBJ2-3
TGCAGTGCGGTGACTAGCGGGAGAGCAGATACGCAGTATTTT
CSAVTSGRADTQYF
>NA|TRBV7-3|NA|TRBJ2-3
TGTGCCAGCTCGTTTGCAGATACGCAGTATTTT
CASSFADTQYF
>NA|TRBV6-5|NA|TRBJ2-5
TGTGCCAGCAGTTACTCAGGAGGGACCCAGTACTTC
CASSYSGGTQYF
>NA|TRBV28|NA|TRBJ1-6
TGTGCCAGCAGTTCCTTGGGACCCCTCCACTTT
CASSSLGPLHF
>few|TRBV20-1|TRBD2|TRBJ2-3
TGCAGTGCAGGGACTAGCGGCACAGATACGCAGTATTTT
CSAGTSGTDTQYF
>few|TRBV7-8|TRBD1|TRBJ1-5
TGTGCCAGCAGCCCCCGCAGACAGGGCAGCCAGCCCCAGCATTTT
CASSPRRQGSQPQHF
>few|TRBV20-1|NA|TRBJ2-5
TGCAGTGCCCGGGGGGCTAGCGCTCAAGAGACCCAGTACTTC
CSARGASAQETQYF
>NA|TRBV12-3/TRBV12-4|TRBD2|TRBJ2-5
TGTGCCAGCAGAACGGGACTAGCGTATCAAGAGACCCAGTACTTC
CASRTGLAYQETQYF
>once|TRBV7-2|NA|TRBJ2-1
TGTGCCAGCAGCGAAGAGGCGGTATACAATGAGCAGTTCTTC
CASSEEAVYNEQFF
>NA|TRBV7-8|NA|TRBJ2-1
TGTGCCAGCAGCTTATATAGGGGAAGCTCCTACAATGAGCAGTTCTTC
CASSLYRGSSYNEQFF
>few|TRBV6-2/TRBV6-3|NA|TRBJ2-7
TGTGCCAGCACCGGCAGGGGTGTCGAGCAGTACTTC
CASTGRGVEQYF
>NA|TRBV28|TRBD1|TRBJ1-5
TGTGCCAGCTTTAGGGGGGGACAGAATCAGCCCCAGCATTTT
CASFRGGQNQPQHF
>NA|TRBV19|NA|TRBJ1-5
TGTGCCAGTAGTAACTCCGTTTGGGGCAATCAGCCCCAGCATTTT
CASSNSVWGNQPQHF
>once|TRBV20-1|NA|TRBJ2-7
TGCAGTGCTGGACCCGAGGGGGGAATAGGGGGGAACTACGAGCAGTACTTC
CSAGPEGGIGGNYEQYF
>few|TRBV6-1|NA|TRBJ2-7
TGTGCCAGCCTGGACAGCTCCTACGAGCAGTACTTC
CASLDSSYEQYF
>NA|TRBV21-1|NA|TRBJ2-3
TGTGCCAGCAGCAAAAGGGACACTCAGGGGAGGGGACTAGCGGGCACTAGCACAGATACGCAGTATTTT
CASSKRDTQGRGLAGTSTDTQYF
>NA|TRBV2|NA|TRBJ2-5
TGTGCCATAATGTCCAGGGCAGAGACCCAGTACTTC
CAIMSRAETQYF
>NA|TRBV4-2|TRBD1|TRBJ2-2
TGTGCCAGCAGCCACGGACAGGGGGAACGCGCCGGGGAGCTGTTTTTT
CASSHGQGERAGELFF
>NA|TRBV7-3|NA|TRBJ2-3
TGTGCCAGCAGCCTCGACCCAAGCACAGATACGCAGTATTTT
CASSLDPSTDTQYF
>NA|TRBV4-2|NA|TRBJ1-1
TGTGCCAGCAGCCGAAAGGACCTTTCCCCGGGTCCTCGAAAAACTGAAGCTTTCTTT
CASSRKDLSPGPRKTEAFF
>NA|TRBV4-1|NA|TRBJ1-4
TGCGCCAGCAGCCAAGGGGCGTTAGGGGCCCCTGAAAAACTGTTTTTT
CASSQGALGAPEKLFF
>NA|TRBV27|TRBD2|TRBJ2-3
TGTGCCAGCAGACCTAGCGGGAGGTACAGCACAGATACGCAGTATTTT
CASRPSGRYSTDTQYF
>NA|TRBV20-1|NA|TRBJ2-1
TGCAGTGCCGGCCCTAGTACTCATGAGCAGTTCTTC
CSAGPSTHEQFF
>few|TRBV7-8|TRBD2|TRBJ2-3
TGTGCCAGCAGCTTAGGGCGGACTAGCGGGAGGTGGGCAGATACGCAGTATTTT
CASSLGRTSGRWADTQYF
>few|TRBV20-1|NA|TRBJ1-6
TGCAGTGCTAGAGGGGGCCTCTCCTATAATTCACCCCTCCACTTT
CSARGGLSYNSPLHF
>NA|TRBV6-5|NA|TRBJ1-2
TGTGCCAGCAGTTACGGCAAGCGCTATGGCTACACCTTC
CASSYGKRYGYTF
>once|TRBV6-1|NA|TRBJ2-5
TGTGCCAGCAGTGTACCGGGTAGGGAGACCCAGTACTTC
CASSVPGRETQYF
>NA|TRBV19|NA|TRBJ2-1
TGTGCCAGTAGTATGGACGATAGTCGGCAGTTCTTC
CASSMDDSRQFF
>once|TRBV20-1|NA|TRBJ2-7
TGCAGTGCTAGAGCACTAGTGGGTCTCCGACGGCGCGGGCAGGAATCCGAGCAGTACTTC
CSARALVGLRRRGQESEQYF
>NA|TRBV7-6|NA|TRBJ2-7
TGTGCCAGCAGCTTACCTTTGGCCGAGCAGTACTTC
CASSLPLAEQYF
>NA|TRBV2|TRBD1|TRBJ2-7
TGTGCCAGCAGCCAAGACAGGGGTGCCGACGAGCAGTACTTC
CASSQDRGADEQYF
>NA|TRBV20-1|TRBD1|TRBJ2-5
TGCAGTGCGCAACGGGACAGCCAAGAGACCCAGTACTTC
CSAQRDSQETQYF
>once|TRBV20-1|NA|TRBJ2-5
TGCAGTGCTAGGGGGGGTCAAGAGACCCAGTACTTC
CSARGGQETQYF
>NA|TRBV20-1|TRBD2|TRBJ2-7
TGCAGTGCTAGAGGACTAGCGGGAGTCGGCCGTTACGAGCAGTACTTC
CSARGLAGVGRYEQYF
>medium-sized|TRBV6-1|NA|TRBJ2-2
TGTGCCAGCGGAGCTGCGAACACCGGGGAGCTGTTTTTT
CASGAANTGELFF
>few|TRBV20-1|TRBD2|TRBJ2-5
TGCAGTGTCCCGAAACCGCGGGGGGAGACCCAGTACTTC
CSVPKPRGETQYF
>NA|TRBV28|NA|TRBJ2-7
TGTGCCAGCAGAACCTACGCCAGCGGATCCTACGAGCAGTACTTC
CASRTYASGSYEQYF
>NA|TRBV11-3|NA|TRBJ2-5
TGTGCCAGCAGCTCAGTGGCCAGCCAAGAGACCCAGTACTTC
CASSSVASQETQYF
>NA|TRBV29-1|NA|TRBJ1-5
TGCAGCGTTGAAGAGTCGGCCGGCGAGCCCCAGCATTTT
CSVEESAGEPQHF
>NA|TRBV7-2|NA|TRBJ2-1
TGTGCCAGCATTCCTACTAGAGACTACAATGAGCAGTTCTTC
CASIPTRDYNEQFF
>few|TRBV20-1|TRBD2|TRBJ2-3
TGCAGTGCTAGCACTAGCGGGAGTGGGCTTACAGATACGCAGTATTTT
CSASTSGSGLTDTQYF
>NA|TRBV4-1|NA|TRBJ1-1
TGCGCCAGCAGCCCCCGGGGGGTTGATGAAGCTTTCTTT
CASSPRGVDEAFF
>NA|TRBV10-3|NA|TRBJ1-5
TGTGCCATCAGTGAGCAACCAGATCAGCCCCAGCATTTT
CAISEQPDQPQHF
>NA|TRBV6-2/TRBV6-3|NA|TRBJ1-5
TGTGCCGGCGCCGGGCGGGATCAGCCCCAGCATTTT
CAGAGRDQPQHF
>NA|TRBV7-8|NA|TRBJ2-3
TGTGCCAGCAGCTTAGTTAGGGCCGCAGATACGCAGTATTTT
CASSLVRAADTQYF
>few|TRBV24-1|TRBD1|TRBJ1-5
TGTGCCACCAGTGATCCACGACAGGGTCTCCAGCATTTT
CATSDPRQGLQHF